This is a list of T cell receptor beta chains from one sample in a study of cytomegalovirus exposure and HLA in healthy donors. Using immunoSEQ multiplex PCR, the repertoire was profiled, and TCRdb retains in-frame clones only, with some absent. The top ten clones hold around 1.5% of a sample with 150,000 to 200,000 clones, about 76% of them seen once. Specimen: PBMCs. Every receptor here comes from a woman aged 45-65 years in good health and CMV-seronegative. Each CDR3 is given with its conserved first and last residue. D genes are given only for firm matches. Where a row states a size, it is once, few, many or the class of an expanded clone; other rows omit it.

V gene	clone size	D gene	J gene	CDR3 protein	CDR3 DNA
TRBV28	-	-	TRBJ1-2	CASSLEGGPNYGYTF	TGTGCCAGCAGTTTAGAGGGCGGGCCCAACTATGGCTACACCTTC
TRBV5-1	few	-	TRBJ1-1	CASRNGQPNTEAFF	TGCGCCAGCAGGAATGGACAGCCCAACACTGAAGCTTTCTTT
TRBV7-7	-	TRBD2	TRBJ2-5	CASSLETSDGTQYF	TGTGCTAGCAGCTTAGAGACTAGCGATGGGACCCAGTACTTC
TRBV7-2	once	-	TRBJ2-7	CASSFYGVYEQYF	TGTGCCAGCAGCTTCTACGGGGTTTACGAGCAGTACTTC
TRBV19	-	-	TRBJ1-1	CASSFTPNTEAFF	TGTGCCAGTAGTTTTACACCGAACACTGAAGCTTTCTTT
TRBV6-6	-	TRBD1	TRBJ1-2	CASNFSPGQGAFGYTF	TGTGCCAGCAACTTTTCTCCGGGACAGGGGGCGTTTGGCTACACCTTC
TRBV11-1	-	-	TRBJ1-6	CASSLGPTPLHF	TGTGCCAGCAGCTTAGGGCCAACACCCCTCCACTTT
TRBV15	-	TRBD1	TRBJ2-1	CATSGLRDRAYNEQFF	TGTGCCACCAGCGGGCTCCGGGACAGGGCCTACAATGAGCAGTTCTTC
TRBV18	-	-	TRBJ2-1	CASSLGGARNNEQFF	TGTGCCAGCTCTCTGGGGGGGGCCAGGAACAATGAGCAGTTCTTC
TRBV7-9	-	TRBD1	TRBJ1-2	CSSSPIPTGGGNYGYTF	TGTTCCAGCAGCCCTATACCCACAGGGGGAGGTAACTATGGCTACACCTTC
TRBV7-6	-	TRBD1	TRBJ2-7	CASSLVSGGPDEQYF	TGTGCCAGCAGCTTAGTGTCAGGGGGTCCTGACGAGCAGTACTTC
TRBV5-4	-	TRBD2	TRBJ2-5	CASRLAGGIQERAQYF	TGTGCCAGCAGGCTAGCGGGGGGGATCCAAGAGAGGGCCCAGTACTTC
TRBV7-2	-	TRBD1	TRBJ1-2	CASSLQPGGEGYTF	TGTGCCAGCAGCTTACAGCCAGGGGGAGAGGGCTACACCTTC
TRBV11-3	-	TRBD2	TRBJ2-1	CASSLASGSVHEQFF	TGTGCCAGCAGCTTAGCTAGCGGGAGTGTCCATGAGCAGTTCTTC
TRBV19	-	TRBD2	TRBJ2-5	CASRHGGNQETQYF	TGTGCCAGTAGACACGGGGGGAATCAAGAGACCCAGTACTTC
TRBV4-3	-	-	TRBJ2-7	CASSQIFGSAYEQYF	TGCGCCAGCAGCCAGATATTCGGGAGCGCCTACGAGCAGTACTTC
TRBV6-1	-	-	TRBJ2-7	CASSEASARGYEQYF	TGTGCCAGCAGTGAAGCGAGCGCCCGAGGGTACGAGCAGTACTTC
TRBV10-3	-	-	TRBJ1-1	CAISEQTPGLNTEAFF	TGTGCCATCAGTGAACAGACCCCAGGTTTGAACACTGAAGCTTTCTTT
TRBV1	once	-	TRBJ2-3	CTSSHLPGLAGPSTDTQYF	TGCACCAGCAGCCACCTCCCGGGACTAGCGGGACCTAGCACAGATACGCAGTATTTT
TRBV7-2	once	-	TRBJ1-4	CASSLDEGANEKLFF	TGTGCCAGCAGCTTAGACGAGGGGGCTAATGAAAAACTGTTTTTT
TRBV7-6	-	TRBD2	TRBJ2-5	CASSPTPSGRPETQYF	TGTGCCAGCAGCCCAACCCCCAGCGGGAGGCCGGAGACCCAGTACTTC
TRBV4-3	-	TRBD1	TRBJ1-5	CASSQEWDREFSQPQHF	TGCGCCAGCAGCCAAGAGTGGGACAGGGAGTTCTCTCAGCCCCAGCATTTT
TRBV5-1	-	-	TRBJ1-1	CASSSLDRNTEAFF	TGCGCCAGCAGCTCCCTTGACAGGAACACTGAAGCTTTCTTT
TRBV9	-	TRBD1	TRBJ1-5	CASSAGTGDSNQPQHF	TGTGCCAGCAGCGCCGGAACAGGGGATAGCAATCAGCCCCAGCATTTT
TRBV30	-	-	TRBJ1-2	CAWNSERYGYTF	TGTGCCTGGAACTCCGAGAGGTATGGCTACACCTTC
TRBV6-5	-	TRBD1	TRBJ2-7	CASRGTAHYEQYF	TGTGCCAGCAGGGGGACAGCTCACTACGAGCAGTACTTC
TRBV29-1	-	TRBD1	TRBJ2-1	CSAPTDRGGEQFF	TGCAGCGCACCGACCGACAGGGGAGGTGAGCAGTTCTTC
TRBV29-1	-	-	TRBJ2-7	CSVENSVGYEQYF	TGCAGCGTTGAAAACAGTGTTGGGTACGAGCAGTACTTC
TRBV25-1	-	TRBD1	TRBJ2-1	CASSLQGKGNEQFF	TGTGCCAGCAGCCTACAGGGGAAGGGGAATGAGCAGTTCTTC
TRBV4-3	-	TRBD1	TRBJ1-2	CASSLDRGLHGYTF	TGCGCCAGCAGCCTAGACAGGGGCCTTCATGGCTACACCTTC
TRBV15	once	TRBD1	TRBJ2-7	CATSASFAGQGNYEQYF	TGTGCCACCAGCGCCTCCTTTGCGGGACAGGGAAACTACGAGCAGTACTTC